A single sample is the source of the 22 T cell receptor beta chains below, sequenced in a study of regulatory T cells in long-lasting Graves disease. Combining iRepertoire HTBI primers with Arm-PCR of CDR3 regions, the authors built TCR beta libraries. Each CDR3 protein is one row after TCRdb ran MiXCR on the multiplex PCR reads. The data contain hundreds of thousands of distinct CDR3 sequences, over 15% of them singletons. Regarding time point: newly diagnosed GD, antithyroid drugs for less than 3 months. Construction of the TCR library relied on RNA isolated from PBMCs. Sequencing was performed on peripheral blood mononuclear cells (PBMCs), taken at new diagnosis, from a patient treated with antithyroid drugs. All receptors come from a female donor with Graves disease.

This clonotype was found many times. The gene calls are TRBV12-3 or TRBV12-4 and TRBJ2-4, with a possible D match to TRBD2 (6 bases). The CDR3 runs 15 residues. The V end lost 2 bases, the J end lost 0 bases, and 8 bases lay between the germline ends. The CDR3 is CASSLQGLAKNIQYF. The CDR3 nucleotides read TGTGCCAGCAGTTTACAGGGACTAGCCAAAAACATTCAGTACTTC.

This clonotype was seen many times. The chain combines TRBV27 with TRBJ2-7; TRBD2 matches at 7 bases. Trimming cost V 3 bases and J 7 bases; bases outside gene matches: 9. The CDR3 is 14 residues long. Germline V CDR1 and CDR2: MNHEY, SMNVEV (reference sequence). The CDR3 spells CASSFATLGGEQYF. Here the CDR3 DNA reads TGTGCCAGCAGTTTTGCAACTCTCGGGGGGGAGCAGTACTTC.

Regarding this clonotype: The likely explanation is a read error, given a far larger clone one base away. The genes are TRBV11-2 and TRBJ2-3, with TRBD1 as a possible D gene (6 bases). CDR3 length equals 17 residues. The germline V gene encodes CDR1 SGHAT and CDR2 FQNNGV. V was shortened by 7 bases and J by 4 bases, with 24 bases between the two germline ends. CDR3 in DNA: TGTGCCAGCACCCTCTCTGGCCCCCTCGGACAGTCAGATACGCAGTATTTT. Its translation is CASTLSGPLGQSDTQYF.

A note on this clonotype: The missing conserved phenylalanine or tryptophan at the end of this CDR3 makes a read error likely. The gene calls are TRBV11-2 and TRBJ2-1; D unclear. The J call may be wrong; the DNA end is better matched by TRBJ2-5. This CDR3 spans 12 amino acids. Germline CDR1 reads SGHAT; CDR2 reads FQNNGV. CDR3 DNA sequence: TGTGCCAGCAGCTTGGATCGCGGGACCCAGTACTCC. Translated: CASSLDRGTQYS.

The table lists this clonotype with many counts. V gene TRBV28 combines with J gene TRBJ2-7; 13 positions match TRBD2. The CDR3 runs 14 residues. V shed 3 bases and J 12 bases; nucleotides not matched to a gene: 8. Germline V gene lookup returns CDR1 MDHEN and CDR2 SYDVKM. The CDR3 DNA reads TGTGCCAGCAGTTTTGGGACTAGCGGGAAGTACGGGTACTTC. Translated: CASSFGTSGKYGYF.

This clonotype was seen many times. The genes are TRBV13 and TRBJ2-4; 9 positions match TRBD1. The CDR3 extends over 13 amino acids. Trimming cost V 6 bases and J 4 bases; bases outside gene matches: 1. Per the germline V gene, CDR1 is PRHDT and CDR2 is FYEKMQ (reference sequence). CDR3 protein: CASRGQGKNIQYF. In DNA, the CDR3 is TGTGCCAGCAGAGGACAGGGGAAAAACATTCAGTACTTC.

Comment on this clonotype: This could be a read error, since a much larger clone is one nucleotide away. As the CDR3 is not closed by the conserved phenylalanine or tryptophan, this likely results from a read error. The chain carries TRBV30 and TRBJ2-7; perhaps TRBD1 as D (6 bases). Germline lookup yields CDR1 GTSNPN and CDR2 SVGIG (reference sequence). The V end lost 4 bases, the J end lost 5 bases, and 18 bases lay between the germline ends. There are 14 residues in the CDR3. CDR3 region: CAWTRLGQLNEQYL. The CDR3 bases are TGTGCCTGGACCCGTTTGGGACAATTGAACGAGCAGTACCTC.

The sample holds many counts of this clonotype. This chain joins TRBV20-1 and TRBJ1-4, with 8 bases aligning to TRBD1. The length of the CDR3 is 16 residues. V was clipped by 1 base and J by 1 base; unmatched bases: 5. Germline values: CDR1 DFQATT, CDR2 SNEGSKA (reference sequence). CDR3 nucleotides: TGCAGTGCTAGAGTCGACAGGGGTATAACTAATGAAAAACTGTTTTTT. It yields the protein CSARVDRGITNEKLFF.

This clonotype was detected many times. The rearrangement links TRBV10-3 to TRBJ2-7, with 7 bases aligning to TRBD2. This CDR3 is 15 amino acids long. V dropped 3 bases and J dropped 2; count of bases not matched to a gene: 7. Germline values: CDR1 ENHRY, CDR2 SYGVKD. CDR3 sequence reads: CAISDYLAETYEQYF. The CDR3 nucleotides are TGTGCCATCAGTGATTATCTAGCGGAGACCTACGAGCAGTACTTC.

This clonotype was seen at least ten times. V and J are TRBV27 and TRBJ2-2, with a weak D call TRBD2 (6 bases). This CDR3 is built from 14 residues. In germline, CDR1 is MNHEY, CDR2 SMNVEV (reference sequence). V gave up 7 bases and J gave up 6 bases, with 15 bases separating them. The CDR3 spells CASNAGMKAGELFF. The CDR3 bases are TGTGCCAGCAATGCGGGAATGAAAGCCGGGGAGCTGTTTTTT.

This clonotype was counted a few times. The genes are TRBV5-6 and TRBJ2-1; 8 nucleotides match TRBD2. Trimming took 3 bases from V and 5 from J; bases not matched to a gene: 13. CDR3 length equals 17 residues. Germline CDR1 and CDR2: SGHDT and YYEEEE. The CDR3 protein is CASSSSRGLAGNNEQFF. The CDR3 coding sequence is TGTGCCAGCAGCTCCTCACGGGGTCTAGCGGGCAACAATGAGCAGTTCTTC.

This clonotype was found many times. This chain joins TRBV12-3 or TRBV12-4 and TRBJ2-1; 13 bases are a match to TRBD2. V shed 5 bases, J shed 7 bases, and the junction held 8 bases outside the gene matches. CDR3 length equals 16 residues. For the CDR3, the DNA is TGTGCCAGCAGTGCGGGACTAGCGGGAAGAGGGAATGAGCAGTTCTTC. It specifies CASSAGLAGRGNEQFF.

This clonotype was seen just once. The chain joins TRBV6-1 to TRBJ1-1; D ambiguous. V dropped 0 bases and J dropped 3 bases, with 5 bases sitting between them. The CDR3 runs to 13 residues. Per the germline V gene, CDR1 is MNHNS and CDR2 is SASEGT. The CDR3 sequence: CASSEAWDTEAFF. CDR3 DNA: TGTGCCAGCAGTGAAGCATGGGACACTGAAGCTTTCTTT.

A few counts support this clonotype. The CDR3 sequence is CASSRGGETQYF. The CDR3 nucleotides are TGCGCCAGCAGCAGGGGCGGCGAGACCCAGTACTTC. V gene TRBV5-1 combines with J gene TRBJ2-5, with D possibly being TRBD1 (5 bases). CDR1 is SGHRS, CDR2 YFSETQ, per germline. CDR3 length: 12 amino acids. The germline V and J ends were trimmed by 4 bases and 5 bases, with 9 bases remaining between them.

This clonotype was counted many times. The chain is built from TRBV5-6 and TRBJ1-2, with D possibly TRBD1 on 5 matching bases. Per germline, CDR1 SGHDT and CDR2 YYEEEE. The CDR3 has 16 residues. Trimming took off 3 bases at V and 4 bases at J, with 19 bases between the two ends. CDR3: CASSSTDTELVYGYTF. Written as DNA, the CDR3 is TGTGCCAGCAGCTCAACGGACACCGAGCTTGTCTATGGCTACACCTTC.

The chain has TRBV9 and TRBJ1-4; D is unresolved. Germline-derived CDR1 and CDR2 are SGDLS and YYNGEE. Trimming took 3 bases from V and 7 from J, leaving 28 bases between them. CDR3 size: 19 residues. DNA of the CDR3: TGTGCCAGCAGCGGTTTCGACCAAACTCCACGAAACGACGGTGAAAAACTGTTTTTT. Its protein is CASSGFDQTPRNDGEKLFF.

This chain uses TRBV3-1 with TRBJ2-7; a weak D match, TRBD2 (6 bases). The CDR3 runs 19 residues. Trimming took 0 bases from V and 2 from J, leaving 23 bases between them. Germline V gene lookup returns CDR1 LGHDT and CDR2 YNNKEL (reference sequence). In DNA, the CDR3 is TGTGCCAGCAGCCAAGATAAAACTCGTGGGACTCGCTCTACCTACGAGCAGTACTTC. Translation: CASSQDKTRGTRSTYEQYF.

Concerning this clonotype itself: No DNA is shown, since the ends of the CDR3 on it are uncertain; the CDR3 is the one TCRdb lists. The CDR3 here is CASSFYICSATTRQGGTDTQYF. The rearrangement links TRBV11-2 to TRBJ2-3; the table names TRBD1, a call not compared with the DNA. The CDR3 is 22 amino acids in total, end residues counted. Germline V gene data show CDR1 as SGHAT and CDR2 as FQNNGV.

Turning to this clonotype: A much larger clone differs by one base, so this may be a read error. V is TRBV15 and J is TRBJ2-1; the match to TRBD1 covers 9 bases. The CDR3 has 17 amino acids. The germline CDR1 and CDR2 sequences are LNHNV and YYDKDF (reference sequence). The CDR3, as DNA: TGTGACACCAGCAGTACCGGGACAGGGAAGTATTACAATGAGCAGTTCTTC. Translation gives CDTSSTGTGKYYNEQFF.

The CDR3 region has the DNA TGTGCCAGTAGCGGACTAGCGGAGGAGTACCAAGAGACCCAGTACTTC. Translation gives CASSGLAEEYQETQYF. The chain has TRBV19 and TRBJ2-5; 10 bases line up with TRBD2. Germline V gene sequence: CDR1 LNHDA, CDR2 SQIVND (reference sequence). The CDR3 is 16 amino acids. Losses at the gene ends were 6 bases for V and 0 bases for J; bases not matched to a gene: 7.

This clonotype was counted many times. This chain uses TRBV7-8 with TRBJ2-2, with 15 positions matching TRBD2. The trim removed 4 bases at V and 4 bases at J, leaving 4 bases unmatched. There are 17 residues in the CDR3. Germline V gene data show CDR1 as SGHVS and CDR2 as FQNEAQ. The CDR3 reads CASSSGLAGGGTGELFF. The CDR3 region has the DNA TGTGCCAGCAGCTCTGGACTAGCGGGAGGGGGCACCGGGGAGCTGTTTTTT.

In regard to this clonotype: This may arise from a read error, as a much more abundant clone is one base away. V usage is TRBV20-1 and J usage is TRBJ2-7; 7 bases are shared with TRBD1. The CDR3 has 11 residues. The ends lost 6 bases at V and 6 bases at J; junction bases unmatched: 5. Germline CDR1 is DFQATT and CDR2 is SNEGSKA (reference sequence). This CDR3 is CSAAGTAEQYF. CDR3 bases: TGCAGTGCCGCCGGGACAGCCGAGCAGTACTTC.